Following are 5 T cell receptor beta chains from one sample sequenced in a study of blood T cell repertoires in COVID-19. The table came from immunoSEQ multiplex PCR; TCRdb's copy has only in-frame clones and leaves some out. The data hold about 97,000 clones, with around 85% observed a single time. Sequencing input: peripheral blood. These TCRs come from a woman between 65 and 79 years old with active or convalescent COVID-19.

V and J are TRBV30 and TRBJ1-5; D is unclear. CDR1 is GTSNPN, CDR2 SVGIG, per germline (reference sequence). Trimming took 0 bases from V and 9 from J, leaving 9 bases between them. The CDR3 runs to 12 residues. This chain's CDR3 is CAWSVQVGPQHF. DNA for the CDR3: TGTGCCTGGAGTGTTCAGGTTGGGCCCCAGCATTTT.

CDR3 sequence (DNA): TGTGCCAGCAGCCAAGGACTAGCGGGAGTGGTCCACGAGCAGTACTTC. This gives the protein CASSQGLAGVVHEQYF. V usage is TRBV7-2 and J usage is TRBJ2-7, with 13 bases that match TRBD2. The trim removed 5 bases at V and 5 bases at J, leaving 9 bases unmatched. Looked up from germline, CDR1 is SGHTA and CDR2 is FQGNSA. The CDR3 is 16 amino acids.

The V gene is TRBV21-1, the J gene TRBJ1-1. TRBV21-1 is flagged as a pseudogene. There are 14 residues in the CDR3. CDR3 DNA: TGTGCCAGCAGCATCCCGGCGGGGGACACTGAAGCTTTCTTT. It codes for CASSIPAGDTEAFF.

The chain combines TRBV5-1 with TRBJ1-1, with D unclear. The V and J ends lost 4 bases and 0 bases respectively, with 10 bases between them. The germline gives CDR1 SGHRS, CDR2 YFSETQ. The CDR3 has 14 residues. The CDR3 bases are TGCGCCAGCAGCACCCAGGCCGTGAACACTGAAGCTTTCTTT. As protein: CASSTQAVNTEAFF.

This chain uses TRBV15 with TRBJ2-1; D is possibly TRBD1 (6 bases). V lost 0 bases and J 7 bases, leaving 16 bases between the germline ends. This CDR3 has 16 residues. Germline V gene lookup returns CDR1 LNHNV and CDR2 YYDKDF (reference sequence). The CDR3 region is CATSRDQQGLGNEQFF. The CDR3 region has the DNA TGTGCCACCAGCAGAGATCAACAGGGCTTGGGAAATGAGCAGTTCTTC. The entire variable domain, with the rest obtained from reference TRBV15 and TRBJ2-1, is as follows: DAMVIQNPRYQVTQFGKPVTLSCSQTLNHNVMYWYQQKSSQAPKLLFHYYDKDFNNEADTPDNFQSRRPNTSFCFLDIRSPGLGDTAMYLCATSRDQQGLGNEQFFGPGTRLTVL.